Listed here is a single T cell receptor beta chain. The data belong to a study of blood T cell repertoires in COVID-19. Study background: From T cells, B-cell-depleted T cells, or PBMCs came the material, which was cDNA or gDNA.

Germline V lookup: CDR1 SEHNR, CDR2 FQNEAQ (reference sequence). V lost 6 bases, J lost 0 bases, and 12 bases lay in between. CDR3 length: 16 amino acids. Original handling: Reference gene primer amplification gave estimated nucleated cell counts. The assay was immunoSEQ multiplex PCR, and TCRdb's table has in-frame clones only and misses some. The V and J calls and clone size are taken from that table; D and trimming were inferred from the DNA. The table includes tens of thousands of clones, roughly 86% detected once. The TCR originated in a man between 65 and 85 years old with acute or convalescent COVID-19. The chain has TRBV7-9 and TRBJ1-6; no definite D call. Input material: peripheral blood. In DNA, the CDR3 is TGTGCCAGCAGTTCCCGGTCGAGCTCCTATAATTCACCCCTCCACTTT. Protein sequence: CASSSRSSSYNSPLHF.